This T cell receptor beta chain was sequenced in a study of early T cells in non-severe SARS-CoV-2 infection. In the study overall: The input, bulk RNA from unsorted whole blood, was sequenced, and chains were unpaired.

This clonotype was counted at least ten times. Its antigen is unidentified. The V gene's germline CDR1 is SGHAT and CDR2 FQNNGV. Between the trimmed V and J ends, which lost 1 base and 3 bases, there was a span of 7 bases. The CDR3 has 13 residues. Individual cDNA molecules received unique molecular identifiers. MiXCR was run by TCRdb on the 5' RACE reads, yielding one entry per CDR3 protein. The repertoire holds fewer than 85,000 distinct CDR3 sequences, about 9.6% seen once, with 4.8% in the top ten. Study observations and caveats: Anti-spike CD8 responses were favored in VDJdb matching, and private and CD4 specificities were missed.

The sequence derives from an adult who was a healthcare worker with PCR-confirmed SARS-CoV-2 infection or an uninfected control (not recorded which). The V and J genes are TRBV11-2 and TRBJ2-7; D unclear. The source material was whole blood. CDR3 residues: CASSLGQLYEQYF. The CDR3 DNA is TGTGCCAGCAGCTTAGGTCAACTCTACGAGCAGTACTTC.